The sequence of this TCR beta chain was determined in a study of T cell changes during pregnancy in multiple sclerosis. Only in-frame clones appear in the TCRdb table, and some are missing; sequencing was by immunoSEQ multiplex PCR. In the table there are approximately 29,000 clones, under 95% of which are singletons. CDR1 is SGHNT, CDR2 YENEEA, per germline. V lost 2 bases and J 5 bases, leaving 10 bases between the germline ends. This CDR3 is built from 14 residues. The sequencing here drew on CD8+ T cells from peripheral blood mononuclear cells, taken before pregnancy. The gene calls are TRBV11-3 and TRBJ2-1; tentatively, D is TRBD2 (5 bases). This clonotype originated in a female donor with multiple sclerosis, enrolled in a pregnancy study. The CDR3 coding sequence is TGTGCCAGCAGCTTATTTGACGGGAACAATGAGCAGTTCTTC. This encodes CASSLFDGNNEQFF.